These 2 T cell receptor beta chains were all obtained from the same sample, sequenced in a study of T cell clonotyping in hematopoietic cell transplantation. TCRdb's copy holds only in-frame clones and misses some; the assay was immunoSEQ multiplex PCR. The sample has approximately 42,000 clones; 95% are singletons. Sequencing used peripheral blood mononuclear cells. These receptors all stem from a man aged 25-40 years in good health. Some clones in this sample may be carry-over from other donors' samples.

Concerning this clone itself: At one end the junction does not follow the germline gene, possibly because of a read error. The gene calls are TRBV5-1 and TRBJ2-3; 10 positions agree with TRBD2. CDR3 length equals 16 residues. Germline-derived CDR1 and CDR2 are SGHRS and YFSETQ. The CDR3 nucleotides are TGCGCCAACAGCCTTAGGACTAGCGGCCTCGCAGATACGCAGTATTTT. Its translation is CANSLRTSGLADTQYF.

The chain joins TRBV6-6 to TRBJ1-1; D gene uncertain. This CDR3 is 15 amino acids long. The V gene's germline CDR1 is MNHNY and CDR2 SVGAGI (reference sequence). V dropped 6 bases and J dropped 0 bases, with 14 bases sitting between them. The CDR3, as DNA: TGTGCCAGCAGGGGAAAAAACTTCATGAACACTGAAGCTTTCTTT. Its protein is CASRGKNFMNTEAFF.